This T cell receptor beta chain was identified in a study of CD8+ T cells in alopecia areata. As to this clone: Its specificity is not known.

After isolation, RNA underwent reverse transcription to generate cDNA as the sequencing template. Produced via immunoSEQ multiplex PCR; TCRdb's table is partial and in-frame only. The sample yields 200,000 to 250,000 clones, under 80% seen once. The length of the CDR3 is 13 residues. Looked up from germline, CDR1 is MNHEY and CDR2 is SVGAGI. Between the trimmed V and J ends, which lost 3 bases and 14 bases, there was a span of 14 bases. Sampling of alopecia areata patients yielded lesional scalp punch biopsies as well as peripheral blood. The researchers isolated CD4+ and CD8+ T cells from PBMCs by sorting. Study conclusions and caveats: Scalp repertoires also include resident alphabeta T cells from normal skin. Possibly because of HLA-related factors, TCR sharing was less clear across patients than in mice.

The chain carries TRBV6-5 and TRBJ1-6; possibly TRBD1 for D (6 bases). The TCR sequence derives from a human donor with alopecia areata. The input for sequencing was CD4+ T cells sorted from blood, taken at week 0. The DNA of the CDR3 is TGTGCCAGCAGTTATGCCCTGGACAGCACCCTCCACTTT. Amino acids: CASSYALDSTLHF.